The clone carrying this T cell receptor (beta chain) turned up a few times. Antigen specificity is unknown. The CDR3 regions of TCR beta were amplified from RNA transcripts. The study used the HTBI primer set for a first-round RT-PCR of the TCR CDR3. TCRdb itself ran the multiplex PCR reads through MiXCR, one entry per CDR3 protein. The sample holds under 250,000 distinct CDR3 sequences; more than 15% are singletons and the top ten take 50%. From germline, CDR1 is DFQATT and CDR2 SNEGSKA (reference sequence). The germline V and J ends were trimmed by 7 bases and 3 bases, with 23 bases remaining between them. This CDR3 comprises 16 residues. This sample was included in a study of T cells in Graves' hyperthyroidism and ophthalmopathy. Study-wide results and limits: The model foresaw ophthalmopathy a median around 6 months prior to onset. In simple terms, a model built on 13 V-J features told ophthalmopathy apart from stable hyperthyroidism.

Criteria for exclusion of patients were uncontrolled infection, other autoimmune disease, pregnancy or lactation. Cells are PBMCs isolated from around 9.4 ml of fresh blood. This clonotype was obtained from a man in his forties or fifties with Graves' hyperthyroidism. The chain couples TRBV20-1 to TRBJ2-3, with D maybe TRBD2 (5 bases). The sample comprised blood. The CDR3 reads CSVVRGSGPGTDTQYF. CDR3 DNA sequence: TGCAGTGTAGTAAGAGGGAGTGGTCCGGGTACAGATACGCAGTATTTT.